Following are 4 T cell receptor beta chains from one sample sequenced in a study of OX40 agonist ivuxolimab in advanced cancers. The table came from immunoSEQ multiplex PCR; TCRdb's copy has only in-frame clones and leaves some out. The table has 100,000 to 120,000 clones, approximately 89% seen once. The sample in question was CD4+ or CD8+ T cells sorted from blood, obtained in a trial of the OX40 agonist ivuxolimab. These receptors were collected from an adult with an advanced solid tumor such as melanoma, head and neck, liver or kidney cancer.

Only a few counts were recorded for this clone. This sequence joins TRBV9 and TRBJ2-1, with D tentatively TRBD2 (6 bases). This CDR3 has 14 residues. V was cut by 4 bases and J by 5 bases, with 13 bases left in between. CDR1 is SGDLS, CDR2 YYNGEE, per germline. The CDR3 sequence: CASSPGTGDNEQFF. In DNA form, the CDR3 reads TGTGCCAGCAGCCCGGGGACTGGAGACAATGAGCAGTTCTTC.

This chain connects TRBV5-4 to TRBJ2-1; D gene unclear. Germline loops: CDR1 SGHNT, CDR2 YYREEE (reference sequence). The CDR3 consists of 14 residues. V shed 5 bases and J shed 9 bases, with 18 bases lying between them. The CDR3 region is CASRRDPPVAEQFF. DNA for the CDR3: TGTGCCAGCAGACGTGACCCCCCGGTGGCTGAGCAGTTCTTC.

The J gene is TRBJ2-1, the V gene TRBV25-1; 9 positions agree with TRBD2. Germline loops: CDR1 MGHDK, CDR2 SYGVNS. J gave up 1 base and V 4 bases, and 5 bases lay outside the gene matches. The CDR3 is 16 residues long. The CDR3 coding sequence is TGTGCCAGCAGTGCCCCGGGACTAGCTTCCTACAATGAGCAGTTCTTC. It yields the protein CASSAPGLASYNEQFF.

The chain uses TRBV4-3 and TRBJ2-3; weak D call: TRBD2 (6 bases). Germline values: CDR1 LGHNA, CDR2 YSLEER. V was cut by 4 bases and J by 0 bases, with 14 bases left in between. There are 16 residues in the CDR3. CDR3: CASSRRSGTSTDTQYF. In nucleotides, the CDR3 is TGCGCCAGCAGCCGCCGTAGCGGAACTAGCACAGATACGCAGTATTTT.